This T cell receptor (beta chain) was sequenced during a study of cytomegalovirus exposure and HLA in healthy donors. Findings of the study overall: The productive fraction for most TCR beta V segments was about 87% or about 30% in an earlier analysis.

J lost 5 bases, V lost 1 base, and 1 base had no gene match. Per the germline V gene, CDR1 is MRHNA and CDR2 is SNTAGT. The CDR3 sequence is 14 residues long. As to this clone: Its specificity is not known.

The PCR employed 60 Vbeta primers together with 13 Jbeta primers. Assay used: immunoSEQ multiplex PCR; TCRdb lists only in-frame clones, some missing. The data show 130,000 to 150,000 clones, roughly three quarters seen once. Sequencing was performed on PBMCs. This TCR came from a woman aged 40 to 55 in good health and CMV-seropositive. The V gene is TRBV6-4, the J gene TRBJ2-2; 7 nucleotides align to TRBD2. The CDR3, as DNA: TGTGCCAGCAGTGACTTCGGGGGGACCGGGGAGCTGTTTTTT. Protein product: CASSDFGGTGELFF.